Presented here are 8 T cell receptor beta chains from one specimen sequenced in a study of tumor-infiltrating lymphocytes in primary liver carcinoma. The blood RNA (from unsorted whole blood) was obtained, and germline DNA was also extracted. The researchers produced TCR beta cDNA from about 510 ng total RNA with a constant-region primer. Slightly modified ARM-PCR with three nested multiplex PCR rounds yielded TCR beta libraries. TRBV1-TRBV30 forward primers and a C-beta reverse primer were used in the first two PCR rounds, which each ran for about 11 cycles. TCRdb reprocessed the multiplex PCR reads via MiXCR and lists one record per CDR3 protein. This sample has about 310,000 distinct CDR3 sequences, with 65% found just once. Source material: peripheral blood. The receptors were gathered from a man aged 35 to 55 with primary liver carcinoma and hepatitis B virus infection.

This clonotype was recorded a few times. DNA of the CDR3: TGTGCCAGCAGCAAACCGGGACTAGGCAATGAGCAGTTCTTC. This translates into CASSKPGLGNEQFF. The rearrangement uses TRBV11-2 and TRBJ2-1; 8 nucleotides line up with TRBD2. J was trimmed by 6 bases and V by 5 bases; bases with no gene match: 6. Germline CDR1 SGHAT, CDR2 FQNNGV. The CDR3 runs 14 residues.

A remark on this clonotype: The CDR3 carries no conserved terminal phenylalanine or tryptophan, so it likely arises from a read error. The chain has TRBV6-1 and TRBJ2-3, with a possible D match to TRBD2 (6 bases). Germline V lookup: CDR1 MNHNS, CDR2 SASEGT. The CDR3 runs to 14 residues. Trimming stripped 5 bases from V and 2 bases from J, with 11 bases between. The CDR3 sequence: CASSSGTPTDTQYL. The CDR3 DNA reads as TGTGCCAGCAGTTCCGGGACTCCCACAGATACGCAGTATCTT.

The V and J genes are TRBV7-9 and TRBJ2-2; D not certain. This CDR3 is 16 amino acids long. Per the germline V gene, CDR1 is SEHNR and CDR2 is FQNEAQ (reference sequence). Trimming cost V 3 bases and J 6 bases, with 17 bases left between them. As DNA, the CDR3 is TGTGCCAGCAGCTTCCCAAGCGAGAGTAAAGCCGGGGAGCTGTTTTTT. It yields the protein CASSFPSESKAGELFF. The full variable domain, in which reference TRBV7-9 and TRBJ2-2 provide the parts outside the CDR3, is DTGVSQNPRHKITKRGQNVTFRCDPISEHNRLYWYRQTLGQGPEFLTYFQNEAQLEKSRLLSDRFSAERPKGSFSTLEIQRTEQGDSAMYLCASSFPSESKAGELFFGEGSRLTVL.

In its sample, this clonotype was seen many times. The rearrangement uses TRBV6-6 and TRBJ1-2; D is perhaps TRBD1 (5 bases). This CDR3 is 16 amino acids long. CDR1 and CDR2 (germline): MNHNY, SVGAGI (reference sequence). V was trimmed by 7 bases and J by 0 bases, leaving 18 bases between them. The CDR3 coding sequence is TGTGCCAGCAACAAAGGGACTCCCACCACTAACTATGGCTACACCTTC. Translation: CASNKGTPTTNYGYTF.

As concerns this clonotype: The CDR3 does not end in the conserved phenylalanine or tryptophan, so this is likely a read error. The chain joins TRBV6-2 or TRBV6-3 to TRBJ2-2; D is unclear. CDR1 and CDR2 (germline): MNHEY, SVGEGT. The CDR3 loop spans 13 amino acids. The CDR3 reads CASSYDRTWELFY. DNA of the CDR3: TGTGCCAGCAGTTACGACCGCACCTGGGAGCTGTTTTAT.

This CDR3 is CASRRDSGGQFF. CDR3 in DNA: TGTGCCAGCAGGCGGGACTCGGGGGGGCAGTTCTTC. The V call is TRBV7-9, the J call TRBJ2-1; 7 bases agree with TRBD2. The CDR3 has 12 amino acids. Per the germline V gene, CDR1 is SEHNR and CDR2 is FQNEAQ (reference sequence). Trimming took 6 bases from V and 12 from J; bases not matched to a gene: 8. Complete variable domain (other parts from reference TRBV7-9 and TRBJ2-1): DTGVSQNPRHKITKRGQNVTFRCDPISEHNRLYWYRQTLGQGPEFLTYFQNEAQLEKSRLLSDRFSAERPKGSFSTLEIQRTEQGDSAMYLCASRRDSGGQFFGPGTRLTVL.

On this clonotype itself: One junction end disagrees with the germline gene, perhaps due to a read error. The J gene is TRBJ1-1, the V gene TRBV6-2 or TRBV6-3, with 8 bases lining up with TRBD1. From germline, CDR1 is MNHEY and CDR2 SVGEGT. The CDR3 runs 14 residues. CDR3 residues: CASRAGGWDTEASF. The CDR3 nucleotides are TGTGCCAGCAGAGCAGGGGGCTGGGACACTGAAGCTTCCTTT.

J is TRBJ2-3 and V is TRBV28, with D perhaps matching TRBD1 (6 bases). Germline-derived CDR1 and CDR2 are MDHEN and SYDVKM. The CDR3 length is 14 residues. V gave up 5 bases and J gave up 4 bases, with 13 bases separating them. Written as DNA, the CDR3 is TGTGCCAGCAGTGAACAGGGAACGGCAGATACGCAGTATTTT. It encodes CASSEQGTADTQYF.